This TCR beta chain was retrieved from a study of cytomegalovirus exposure and HLA in healthy donors. Germline values: CDR1 MNHNY, CDR2 SVGAGI (reference sequence). V gave up 8 bases and J gave up 5 bases; unmatched junction bases: 11. This CDR3 has 15 amino acids. 60 Vbeta and 13 Jbeta primers were used in PCR. Profiling relied on immunoSEQ multiplex PCR, and the TCRdb table lists in-frame clones only, not all of them. The sample contains about 170,000 clones, about 62% of which appear only once. What was sequenced was PBMCs. The TCR comes from a man aged 40-49 years in good health and CMV-seronegative. The chain recombines TRBV6-6 with TRBJ2-1, with TRBD1 identical over 8 bases. The CDR3 nucleotides read TGTGCCAGCCGAGGAGGCCAGGGGGCCCACAATGAGCAGTTCTTC. This encodes CASRGGQGAHNEQFF.